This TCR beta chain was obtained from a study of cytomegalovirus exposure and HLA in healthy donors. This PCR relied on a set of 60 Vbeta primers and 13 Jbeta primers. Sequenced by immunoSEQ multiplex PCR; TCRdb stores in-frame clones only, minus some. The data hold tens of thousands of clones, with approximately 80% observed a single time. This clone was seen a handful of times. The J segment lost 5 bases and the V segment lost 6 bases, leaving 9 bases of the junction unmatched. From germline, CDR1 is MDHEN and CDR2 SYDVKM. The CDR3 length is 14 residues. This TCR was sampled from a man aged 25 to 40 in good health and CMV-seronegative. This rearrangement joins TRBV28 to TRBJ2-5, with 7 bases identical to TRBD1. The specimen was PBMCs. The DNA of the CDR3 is TGTGCCAGCAGAACCGACAGGGTTGGGGAGACCCAGTACTTC. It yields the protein CASRTDRVGETQYF.